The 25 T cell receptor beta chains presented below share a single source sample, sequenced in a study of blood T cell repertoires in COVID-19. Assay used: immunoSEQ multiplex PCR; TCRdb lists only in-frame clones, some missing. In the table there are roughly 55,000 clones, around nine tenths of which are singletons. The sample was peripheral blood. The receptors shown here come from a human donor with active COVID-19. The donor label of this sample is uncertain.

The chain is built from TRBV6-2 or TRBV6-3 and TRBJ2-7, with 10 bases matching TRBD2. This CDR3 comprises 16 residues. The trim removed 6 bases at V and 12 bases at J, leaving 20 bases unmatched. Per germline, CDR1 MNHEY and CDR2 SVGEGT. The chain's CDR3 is CASSPKMAGSGRYAYF. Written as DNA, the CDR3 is TGTGCCAGCAGCCCTAAGATGGCAGGTAGCGGGAGGTATGCGTACTTC.

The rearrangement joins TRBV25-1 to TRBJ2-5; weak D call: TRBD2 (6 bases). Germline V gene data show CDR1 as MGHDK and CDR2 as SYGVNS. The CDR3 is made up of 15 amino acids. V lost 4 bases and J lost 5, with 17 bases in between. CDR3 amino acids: CASSAPGLLRETQYF. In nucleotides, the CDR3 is TGTGCCAGCAGTGCTCCGGGACTTTTAAGGGAGACCCAGTACTTC. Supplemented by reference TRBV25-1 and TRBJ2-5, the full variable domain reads EADIYQTPRYLVIGTGKKITLECSQTMGHDKMYWYQQDPGMELHLIHYSYGVNSTEKGDLSSESTVSRIRTEHFPLTLESARPSHTSQYLCASSAPGLLRETQYFGPGTRLLVL.

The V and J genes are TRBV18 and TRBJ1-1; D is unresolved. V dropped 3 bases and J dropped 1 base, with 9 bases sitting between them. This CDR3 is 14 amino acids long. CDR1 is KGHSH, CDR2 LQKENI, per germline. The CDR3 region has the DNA TGTGCCAGCTCACCCACTAGGGCGAACACTGAAGCTTTCTTT. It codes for CASSPTRANTEAFF.

Here the CDR3 reads CASSRTSGGPWEQFF. CDR3 sequence (DNA): TGTGCCAGCAGCCGGACTAGCGGGGGGCCCTGGGAGCAGTTCTTC. The chain combines TRBV5-5 with TRBJ2-1; TRBD2 matches 14 bases. The CDR3 covers 15 residues. Germline V CDR1 and CDR2: SGHKS, YYEKEE (reference sequence). J was trimmed by 10 bases and V by 4 bases; bases with no gene match: 7.

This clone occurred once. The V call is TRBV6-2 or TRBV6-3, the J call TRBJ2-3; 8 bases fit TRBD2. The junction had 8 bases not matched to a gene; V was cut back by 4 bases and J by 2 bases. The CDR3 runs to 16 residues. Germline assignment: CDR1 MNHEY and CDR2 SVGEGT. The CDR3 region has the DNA TGTGCCAGCAGTTCCTGGACTAGCAGGTCCACAGATACGCAGTATTTT. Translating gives CASSSWTSRSTDTQYF.

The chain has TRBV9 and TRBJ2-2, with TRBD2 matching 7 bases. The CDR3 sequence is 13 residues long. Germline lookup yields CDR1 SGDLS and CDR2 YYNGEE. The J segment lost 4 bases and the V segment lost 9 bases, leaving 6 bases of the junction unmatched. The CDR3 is CATGRLGTGELFF. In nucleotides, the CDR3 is TGTGCCACCGGGAGGCTGGGCACCGGGGAGCTGTTTTTT.

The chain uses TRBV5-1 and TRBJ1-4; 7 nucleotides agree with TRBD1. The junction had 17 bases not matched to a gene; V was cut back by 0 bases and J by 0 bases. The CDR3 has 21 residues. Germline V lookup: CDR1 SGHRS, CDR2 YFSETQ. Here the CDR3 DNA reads TGCGCCAGCAGCTTGGATGGGGTCAGGGGGTCCCCCTTTGCAACTAATGAAAAACTGTTTTTT. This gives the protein CASSLDGVRGSPFATNEKLFF.

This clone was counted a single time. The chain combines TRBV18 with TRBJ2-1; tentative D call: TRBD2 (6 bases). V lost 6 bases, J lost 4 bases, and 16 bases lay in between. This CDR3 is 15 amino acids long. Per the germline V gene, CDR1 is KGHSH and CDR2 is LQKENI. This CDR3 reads CASSRPGLQYNEQFF. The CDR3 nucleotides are TGTGCCAGCTCGCGCCCGGGACTGCAATACAATGAGCAGTTCTTC.

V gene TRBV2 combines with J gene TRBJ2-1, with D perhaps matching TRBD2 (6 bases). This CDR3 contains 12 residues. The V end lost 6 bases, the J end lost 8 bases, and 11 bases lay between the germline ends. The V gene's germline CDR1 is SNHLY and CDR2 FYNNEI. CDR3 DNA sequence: TGTGCCAGCAGGGAGGGGCTTGATGAGCAGTTCTTC. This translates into CASREGLDEQFF.

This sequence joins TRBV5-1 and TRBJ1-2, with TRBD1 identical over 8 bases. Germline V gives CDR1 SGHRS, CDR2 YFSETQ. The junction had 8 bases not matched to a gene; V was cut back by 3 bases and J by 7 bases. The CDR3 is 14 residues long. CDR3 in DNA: TGCGCCAGCAGCTCGGACAGGGCTGAGCGTGGCTACACCTTC. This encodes CASSSDRAERGYTF.

The CDR3 DNA reads TGTGCCAGTAGTATTTTGGACAGTACCGGAGGCGATGAGCAGTTCTTC. Its translation: CASSILDSTGGDEQFF. The chain uses TRBV19 and TRBJ2-1; TRBD1 might be the D (6 bases). This CDR3 spans 16 amino acids. Trimming stripped 3 bases from V and 8 bases from J, with 20 bases between. CDR1 and CDR2 (germline): LNHDA, SQIVND (reference sequence). Drawing the rest from reference TRBV19 and TRBJ2-1, the complete variable domain is DGGITQSPKYLFRKEGQNVTLSCEQNLNHDAMYWYRQDPGQGLRLIYYSQIVNDFQKGDIAEGYSVSREKKESFPLTVTSAQKNPTAFYLCASSILDSTGGDEQFFGPGTRLTVL.

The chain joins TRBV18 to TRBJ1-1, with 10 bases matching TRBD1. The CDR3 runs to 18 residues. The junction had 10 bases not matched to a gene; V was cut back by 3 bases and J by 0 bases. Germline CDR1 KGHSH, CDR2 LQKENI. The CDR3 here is CASSPRQGAVGMNTEAFF. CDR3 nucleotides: TGTGCCAGCTCACCCAGACAGGGGGCAGTGGGGATGAACACTGAAGCTTTCTTT.

The CDR3 DNA is TGTGCCAGCAGCGAACAGGGGGCAGGGAACACCATATATTTT. This translates into CASSEQGAGNTIYF. This chain links TRBV9 with TRBJ1-3; TRBD1 aligns across 9 bases. This CDR3 spans 14 amino acids. Germline V gene sequence: CDR1 SGDLS, CDR2 YYNGEE. V trimming: 3 bases; J trimming: 7 bases; junction bases outside the gene matches: 5.

CDR3 protein: CASSYPTGGPEETQYF. CDR3 coding DNA: TGTGCCAGCAGCTACCCTACAGGGGGGCCAGAAGAGACCCAGTACTTC. The chain uses TRBV5-6 and TRBJ2-5; TRBD1 matches at 8 bases. The CDR3 sequence is 16 residues long. Germline V gene data show CDR1 as SGHDT and CDR2 as YYEEEE. J was trimmed by 3 bases and V by 3 bases; bases with no gene match: 10.

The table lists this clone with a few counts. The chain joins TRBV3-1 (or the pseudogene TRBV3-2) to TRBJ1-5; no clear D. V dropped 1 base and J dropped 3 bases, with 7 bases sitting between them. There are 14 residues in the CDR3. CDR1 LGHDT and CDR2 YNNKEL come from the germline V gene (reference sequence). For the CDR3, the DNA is TGTGCCAGCAGCCAAGTATGGCCCAATCAGCCCCAGCATTTT. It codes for CASSQVWPNQPQHF.

CDR3 sequence (DNA): TGTGCCAGCAGTGAAGTACTAGCGGGAGCCGGGGAGCTGTTTTTT. It is translated as CASSEVLAGAGELFF. J is TRBJ2-2 and V is TRBV6-1; 11 nucleotides align to TRBD2. Germline-derived CDR1 and CDR2 are MNHNS and SASEGT. The CDR3 loop spans 15 amino acids. J was trimmed by 6 bases and V by 1 base; bases with no gene match: 1.

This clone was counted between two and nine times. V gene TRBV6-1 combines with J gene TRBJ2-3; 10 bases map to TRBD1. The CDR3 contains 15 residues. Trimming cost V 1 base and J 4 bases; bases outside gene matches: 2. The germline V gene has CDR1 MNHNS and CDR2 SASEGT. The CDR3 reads CASSEGGQGSDTQYF. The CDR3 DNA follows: TGTGCCAGCAGTGAAGGGGGACAGGGGTCAGATACGCAGTATTTT.

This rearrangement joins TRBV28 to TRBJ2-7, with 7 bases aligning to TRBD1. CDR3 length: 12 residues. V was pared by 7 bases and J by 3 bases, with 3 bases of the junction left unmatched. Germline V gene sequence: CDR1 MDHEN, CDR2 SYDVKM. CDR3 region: CASTDRDYEQYF. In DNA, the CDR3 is TGTGCCAGCACCGACAGGGACTACGAGCAGTACTTC.

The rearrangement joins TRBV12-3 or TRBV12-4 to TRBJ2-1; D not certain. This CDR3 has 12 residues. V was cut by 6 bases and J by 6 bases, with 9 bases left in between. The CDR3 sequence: CASRQRGNEQFF. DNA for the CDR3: TGTGCCAGCAGACAAAGAGGCAATGAGCAGTTCTTC.

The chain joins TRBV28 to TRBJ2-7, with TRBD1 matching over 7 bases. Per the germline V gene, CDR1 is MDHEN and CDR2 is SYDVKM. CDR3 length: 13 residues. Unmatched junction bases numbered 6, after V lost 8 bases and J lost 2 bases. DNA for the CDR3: TGTGCCAGCCTCGAACAGGGGACCTACGAGCAGTACTTC. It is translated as CASLEQGTYEQYF.

The CDR3 reads CASSLGTGYNYGYTF. The CDR3 bases are TGTGCCAGCAGCTTAGGTACAGGTTATAACTATGGCTACACCTTC. This chain connects TRBV7-9 to TRBJ1-2, with D tentatively TRBD1 (5 bases). The CDR3 is 15 residues long. In germline, CDR1 is SEHNR, CDR2 FQNEAQ (reference sequence). V lost 1 base and J 1 base, leaving 10 bases between the germline ends.

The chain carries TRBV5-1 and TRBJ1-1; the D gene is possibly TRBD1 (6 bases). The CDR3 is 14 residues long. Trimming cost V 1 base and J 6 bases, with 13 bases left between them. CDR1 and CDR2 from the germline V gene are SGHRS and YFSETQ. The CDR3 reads CASSLRQGPPEAFF. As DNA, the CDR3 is TGCGCCAGCAGCTTGAGGCAGGGGCCGCCTGAAGCTTTCTTT.

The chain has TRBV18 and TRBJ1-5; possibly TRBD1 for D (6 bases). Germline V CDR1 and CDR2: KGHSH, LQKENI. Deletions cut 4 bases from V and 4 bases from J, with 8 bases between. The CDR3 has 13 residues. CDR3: CASSRQGNQPQHF. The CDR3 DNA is TGTGCCAGCTCACGGCAGGGGAATCAGCCCCAGCATTTT.

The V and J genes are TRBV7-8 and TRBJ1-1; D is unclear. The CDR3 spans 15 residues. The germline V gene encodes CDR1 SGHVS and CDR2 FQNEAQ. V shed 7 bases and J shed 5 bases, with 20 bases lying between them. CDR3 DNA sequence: TGTGCCAGCACGATTGCGGGTGTGGGTGGGACTGAAGCTTTCTTT. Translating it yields CASTIAGVGGTEAFF.

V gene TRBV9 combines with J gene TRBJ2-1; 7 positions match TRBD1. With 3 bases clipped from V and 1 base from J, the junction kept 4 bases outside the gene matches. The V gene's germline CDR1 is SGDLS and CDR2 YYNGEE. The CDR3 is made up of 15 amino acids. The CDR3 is CASSAGGESYNEQFF. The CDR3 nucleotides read TGTGCCAGCAGCGCAGGGGGTGAATCCTACAATGAGCAGTTCTTC.